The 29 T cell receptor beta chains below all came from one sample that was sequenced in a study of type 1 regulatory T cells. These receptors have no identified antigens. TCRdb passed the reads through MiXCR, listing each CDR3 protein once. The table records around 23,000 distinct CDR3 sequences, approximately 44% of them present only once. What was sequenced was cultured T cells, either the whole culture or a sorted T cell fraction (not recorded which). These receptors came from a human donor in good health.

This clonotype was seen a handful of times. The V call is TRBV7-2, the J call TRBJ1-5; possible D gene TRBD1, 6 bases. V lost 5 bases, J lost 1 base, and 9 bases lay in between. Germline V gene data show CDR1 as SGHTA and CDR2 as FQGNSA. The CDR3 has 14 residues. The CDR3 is CASSKDRSNQPQHF. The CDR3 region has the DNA TGTGCCAGCAGCAAAGACAGGAGCAATCAGCCCCAGCATTTT.

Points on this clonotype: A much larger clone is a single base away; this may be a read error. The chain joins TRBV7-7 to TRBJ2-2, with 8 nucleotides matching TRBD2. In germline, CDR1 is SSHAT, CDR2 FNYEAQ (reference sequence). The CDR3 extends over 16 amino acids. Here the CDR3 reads CASSLVSGGSDGELFF. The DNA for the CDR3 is TGTGCTAGCAGCTTAGTAAGCGGGGGATCTGACGGGGAGCTGTTTTTT.

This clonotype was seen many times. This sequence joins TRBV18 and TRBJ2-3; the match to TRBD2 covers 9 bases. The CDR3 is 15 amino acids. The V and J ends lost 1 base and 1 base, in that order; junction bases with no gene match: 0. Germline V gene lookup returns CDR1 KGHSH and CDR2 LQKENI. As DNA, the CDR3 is TGTGCCAGCTCACCACTAGCGGGAGGCACAGATACGCAGTATTTT. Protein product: CASSPLAGGTDTQYF. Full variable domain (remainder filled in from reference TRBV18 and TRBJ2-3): NAGVMQNPRHLVRRRGQEARLRCSPMKGHSHVYWYRQLPEEGLKFMVYLQKENIIDESGMPKERFSAEFPKEGPSILRIQQVVRGDSAAYFCASSPLAGGTDTQYFGPGTRLTVL.

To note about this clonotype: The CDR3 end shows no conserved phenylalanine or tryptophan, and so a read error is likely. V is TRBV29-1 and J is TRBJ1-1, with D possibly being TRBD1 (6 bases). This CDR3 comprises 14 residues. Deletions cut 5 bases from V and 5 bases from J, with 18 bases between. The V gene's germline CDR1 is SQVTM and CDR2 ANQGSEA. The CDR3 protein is CSVSWGGLVTEAFL. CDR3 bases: TGCAGCGTTTCTTGGGGGGGCCTGGTGACTGAAGCTTTCCTT.

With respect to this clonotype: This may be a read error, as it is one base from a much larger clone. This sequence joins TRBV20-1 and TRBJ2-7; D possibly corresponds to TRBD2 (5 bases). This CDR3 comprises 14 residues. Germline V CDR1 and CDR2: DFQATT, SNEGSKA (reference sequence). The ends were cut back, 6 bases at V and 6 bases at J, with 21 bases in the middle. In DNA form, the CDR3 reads TGCAGTGCGCCCCTAGACCTGCGGGTCCGCGAGCAGTACTTC. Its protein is CSAPLDLRVREQYF.

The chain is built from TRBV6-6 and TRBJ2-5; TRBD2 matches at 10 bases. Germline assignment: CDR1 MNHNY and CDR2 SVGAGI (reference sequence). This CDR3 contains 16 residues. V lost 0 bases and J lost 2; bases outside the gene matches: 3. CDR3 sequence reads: CASSYSHSGGQETQYF. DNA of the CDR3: TGTGCCAGCAGTTACTCTCATAGCGGGGGGCAAGAGACCCAGTACTTC.

The CDR3 DNA reads as TGTGCCAGCTCACCACCGTTGATATCCTATGGCTACACCTTC. Its translation: CASSPPLISYGYTF. The chain uses TRBV18 and TRBJ1-2; no clear D. Germline CDR1 and CDR2: KGHSH and LQKENI. Trimming removed 0 bases at V and 4 bases at J, with 9 bases between. This CDR3 region has 14 residues.

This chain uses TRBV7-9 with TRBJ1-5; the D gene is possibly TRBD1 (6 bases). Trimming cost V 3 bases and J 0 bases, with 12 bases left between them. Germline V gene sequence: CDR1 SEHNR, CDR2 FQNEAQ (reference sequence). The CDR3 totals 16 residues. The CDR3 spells CASSLGQGYSNQPQHF. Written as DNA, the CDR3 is TGTGCCAGCAGCTTGGGACAAGGATATAGCAATCAGCCCCAGCATTTT.

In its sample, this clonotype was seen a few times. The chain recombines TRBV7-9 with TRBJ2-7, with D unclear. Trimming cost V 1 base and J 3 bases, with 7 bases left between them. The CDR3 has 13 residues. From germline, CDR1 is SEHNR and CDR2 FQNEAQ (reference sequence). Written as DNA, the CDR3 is TGTGCCAGCAGCTTAGACGGTCTCTACGAGCAGTACTTC. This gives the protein CASSLDGLYEQYF.

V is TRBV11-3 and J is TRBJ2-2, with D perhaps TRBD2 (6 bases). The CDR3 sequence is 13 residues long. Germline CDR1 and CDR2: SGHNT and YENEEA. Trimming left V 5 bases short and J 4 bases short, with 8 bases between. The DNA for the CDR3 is TGTGCCAGCAGCCGGGACTTCACCGGGGAGCTGTTTTTT. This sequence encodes CASSRDFTGELFF.

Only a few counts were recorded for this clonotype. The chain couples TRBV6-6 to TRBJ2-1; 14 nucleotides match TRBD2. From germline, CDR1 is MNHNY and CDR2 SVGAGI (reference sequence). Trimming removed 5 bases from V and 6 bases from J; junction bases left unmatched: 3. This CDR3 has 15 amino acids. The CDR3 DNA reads TGTGCCAGCAGTCCGGGACTAGCGGGGGTCAATGAGCAGTTCTTC. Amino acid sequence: CASSPGLAGVNEQFF.

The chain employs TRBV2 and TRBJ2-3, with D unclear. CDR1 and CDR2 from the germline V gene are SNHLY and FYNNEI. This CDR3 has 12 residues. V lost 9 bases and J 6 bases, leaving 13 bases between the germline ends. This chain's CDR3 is CASMVAGDTQYF. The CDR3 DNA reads TGTGCCAGTATGGTAGCAGGTGATACGCAGTATTTT.

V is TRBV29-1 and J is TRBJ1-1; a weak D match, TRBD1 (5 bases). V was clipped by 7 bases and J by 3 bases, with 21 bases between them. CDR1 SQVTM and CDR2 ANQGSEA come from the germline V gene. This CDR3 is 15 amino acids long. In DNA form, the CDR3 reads TGCAGCGCTCGGACAAGGCAGGCTCGGGACACTGAAGCTTTCTTT. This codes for CSARTRQARDTEAFF.

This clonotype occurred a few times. CDR3 residues: CASSTQGQPMEKLFF. The CDR3 DNA is TGTGCCAGTAGTACCCAGGGACAGCCGATGGAAAAACTGTTTTTT. The chain links TRBV19 to TRBJ1-4, with 7 positions matching TRBD1. The CDR3 sequence is 15 residues long. J gave up 8 bases and V 4 bases, and 10 bases lay outside the gene matches. CDR1 and CDR2 (germline): LNHDA, SQIVND (reference sequence).

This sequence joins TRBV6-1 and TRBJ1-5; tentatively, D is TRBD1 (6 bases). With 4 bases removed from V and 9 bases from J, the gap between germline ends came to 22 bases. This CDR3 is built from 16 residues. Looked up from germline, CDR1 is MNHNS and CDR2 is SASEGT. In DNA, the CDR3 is TGTGCCAGCAGTGTCTGGTTCCAGGGGACGGATCGGCCCCAGCATTTT. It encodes CASSVWFQGTDRPQHF.

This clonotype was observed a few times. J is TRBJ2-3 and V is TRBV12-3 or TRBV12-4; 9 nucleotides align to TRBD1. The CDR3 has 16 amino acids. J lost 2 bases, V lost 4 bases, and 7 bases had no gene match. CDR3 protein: CASSSQGALVTDTQYF. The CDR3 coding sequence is TGTGCCAGCAGTTCACAGGGGGCTCTAGTCACAGATACGCAGTATTTT.

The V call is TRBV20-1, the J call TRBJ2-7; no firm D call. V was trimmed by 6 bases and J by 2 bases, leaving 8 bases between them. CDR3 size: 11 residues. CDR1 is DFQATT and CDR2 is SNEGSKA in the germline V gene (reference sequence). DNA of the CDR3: TGCAGTGCCCAGGCCACCTACGAGCAGTACTTC. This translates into CSAQATYEQYF.

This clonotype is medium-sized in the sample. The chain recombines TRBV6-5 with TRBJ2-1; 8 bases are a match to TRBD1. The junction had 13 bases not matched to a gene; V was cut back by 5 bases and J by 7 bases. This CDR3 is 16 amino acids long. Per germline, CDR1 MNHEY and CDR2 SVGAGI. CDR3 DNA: TGTGCCAGCAGTCCTCAGACAGGGGCTGTGGGAAATGAGCAGTTCTTC. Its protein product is CASSPQTGAVGNEQFF.

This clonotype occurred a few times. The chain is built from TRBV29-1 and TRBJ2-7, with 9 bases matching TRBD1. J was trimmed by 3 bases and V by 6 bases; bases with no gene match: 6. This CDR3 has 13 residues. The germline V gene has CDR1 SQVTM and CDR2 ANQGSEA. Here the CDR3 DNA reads TGCAGCGTAACAGGGGGCAACGTCTACGAGCAGTACTTC. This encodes CSVTGGNVYEQYF.

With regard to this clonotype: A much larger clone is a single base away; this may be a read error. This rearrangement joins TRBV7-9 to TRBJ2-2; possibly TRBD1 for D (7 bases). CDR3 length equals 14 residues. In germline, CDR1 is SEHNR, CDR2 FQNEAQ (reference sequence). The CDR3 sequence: CASSDRVYPGGLFF. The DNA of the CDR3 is TGTGCCAGCAGCGACAGGGTGTATCCCGGGGGGCTGTTTTTT. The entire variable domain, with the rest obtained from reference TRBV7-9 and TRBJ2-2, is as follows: DTGVSQNPRHKITKRGQNVTFRCDPISEHNRLYWYRQTLGQGPEFLTYFQNEAQLEKSRLLSDRFSAERPKGSFSTLEIQRTEQGDSAMYLCASSDRVYPGGLFFGEGSRLTVL.

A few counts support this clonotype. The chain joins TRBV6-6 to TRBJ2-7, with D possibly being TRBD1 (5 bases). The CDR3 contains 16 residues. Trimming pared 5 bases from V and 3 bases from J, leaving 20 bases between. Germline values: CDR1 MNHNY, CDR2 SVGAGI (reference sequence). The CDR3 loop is CASSPPQTATLYEQYF. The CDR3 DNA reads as TGTGCCAGCAGTCCCCCCCAGACAGCAACCCTCTACGAGCAGTACTTC.

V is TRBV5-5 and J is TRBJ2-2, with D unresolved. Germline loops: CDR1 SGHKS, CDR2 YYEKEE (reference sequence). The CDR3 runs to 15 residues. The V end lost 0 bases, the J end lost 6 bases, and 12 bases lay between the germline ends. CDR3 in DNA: TGTGCCAGCAGCTTGGTACCCGAACCCCCCGGGGAGCTGTTTTTT. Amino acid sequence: CASSLVPEPPGELFF.

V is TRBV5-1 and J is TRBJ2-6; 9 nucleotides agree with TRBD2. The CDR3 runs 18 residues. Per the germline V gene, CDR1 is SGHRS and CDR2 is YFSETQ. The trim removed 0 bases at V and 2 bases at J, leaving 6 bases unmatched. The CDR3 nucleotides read TGCGCCAGCAGCTTGGGTGGCGGGGGGGCCGCTGGGGCCAACGTCCTGACTTTC. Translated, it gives CASSLGGGGAAGANVLTF.

The CDR3 DNA follows: TGTGCCAGCAGCCCCGGAAGGCCGATATCCGATACGCAGTATTTT. Its protein is CASSPGRPISDTQYF. This sequence joins TRBV7-2 and TRBJ2-3; D call uncertain. This CDR3 has 15 amino acids. Between the trimmed V and J ends, which lost 5 bases and 6 bases, there was a span of 18 bases. Germline CDR1 is SGHTA and CDR2 is FQGNSA.

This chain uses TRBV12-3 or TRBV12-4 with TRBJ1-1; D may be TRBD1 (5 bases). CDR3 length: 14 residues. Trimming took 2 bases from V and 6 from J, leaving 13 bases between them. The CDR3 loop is CASSLSRVWAEAFF. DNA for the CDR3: TGTGCCAGCAGTTTAAGCAGGGTTTGGGCTGAAGCTTTCTTT.

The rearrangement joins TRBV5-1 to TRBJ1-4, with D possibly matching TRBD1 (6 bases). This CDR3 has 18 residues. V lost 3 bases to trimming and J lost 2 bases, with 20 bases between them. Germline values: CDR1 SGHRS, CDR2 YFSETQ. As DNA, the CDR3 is TGCGCCAGCAGCTACGTAAAGGACAGCCAGGTCACTAATGAAAAACTGTTTTTT. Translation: CASSYVKDSQVTNEKLFF.

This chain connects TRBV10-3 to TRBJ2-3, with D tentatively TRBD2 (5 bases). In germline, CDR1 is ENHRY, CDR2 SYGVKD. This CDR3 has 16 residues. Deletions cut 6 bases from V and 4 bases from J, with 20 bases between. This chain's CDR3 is CAISPSSLEAADTQYF. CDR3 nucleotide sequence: TGTGCCATCAGCCCCTCCAGTTTGGAGGCGGCAGATACGCAGTATTTT.

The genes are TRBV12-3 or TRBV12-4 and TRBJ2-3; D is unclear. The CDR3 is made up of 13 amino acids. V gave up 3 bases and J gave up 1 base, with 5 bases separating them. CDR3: CASSFWGTDTQYF. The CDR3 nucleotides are TGTGCCAGCAGTTTTTGGGGCACAGATACGCAGTATTTT.

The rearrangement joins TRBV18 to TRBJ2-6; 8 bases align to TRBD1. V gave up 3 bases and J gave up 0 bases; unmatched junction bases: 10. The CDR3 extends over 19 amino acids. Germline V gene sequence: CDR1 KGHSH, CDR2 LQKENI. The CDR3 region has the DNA TGTGCCAGCTCACCGATCGAAGCAGGGGGCTCCTCTGGGGCCAACGTCCTGACTTTC. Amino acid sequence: CASSPIEAGGSSGANVLTF.